The text below deals with one TCR beta chain. What it binds is not known. Repertoires were generated with immunoSEQ multiplex PCR, while TCRdb's copy carries only in-frame clones and drops some. This table has 20,000 to 25,000 clones, about 70% appearing once. The unexposed donors gave CD4+ T cells in about 2010-2019, prior to COVID-19. Isolation of CD4+ T cells took place after approximately 11 days in culture. Cells permitting, SARS-CoV-2 S/N and four cold-coronavirus spikes were tested on unexposed-donor CD4+ T cells. Fresh IL-2 medium replaced half the medium on days 3 and 7. This record comes from a study of CD4 T cells in relation to SARS-CoV-2 and coronaviruses. In the study overall: ViraFEST: approximately 10-day antigen culture of PBMCs, then TCR beta CDR3 sequencing.

The CDR3 sequence is 15 residues long. Germline V CDR1 and CDR2: SEHNR, FQNEAQ (reference sequence). V shed 1 base and J shed 4 bases, with 8 bases lying between them. Study results and limitations: Samples before the pandemic and after infection were not matched within any donor.

The TCR was taken from a human donor in good health. The source material was CD4+ T cells from PBMCs, cultured in vitro. The V call is TRBV7-9, the J call TRBJ1-6; a weak D match, TRBD1 (5 bases). The CDR3 DNA is TGTGCCAGCAGCTTAGTGGGGGGTTATAATTCACCCCTCCACTTT. Amino acid sequence: CASSLVGGYNSPLHF.